This passage covers 30 T cell receptor beta chains from one sample sequenced in a study of blood T cells in healthy people across ages. A second PCR, run for about 6 to 12 cycles, used a sample-barcoded 5' primer plus a J-beta primer mix. TCRdb re-called the 5' RACE reads with MiXCR, one entry per CDR3 protein. The profile shows a few hundred thousand distinct CDR3 sequences, about 25% of them singletons. Sequencing was carried out using blood. The source of these receptors is a woman in her 70s in good health.

This chain joins TRBV5-1 and TRBJ2-7; D perhaps matches TRBD1 (5 bases). CDR1 SGHRS and CDR2 YFSETQ come from the germline V gene. V was shortened by 4 bases and J by 5 bases, with 16 bases between the two germline ends. CDR3 length: 14 residues. The CDR3 DNA reads as TGCGCCAGCAGCCCAGGACATACGCCTAACGAGCAGTACTTC. Its translation is CASSPGHTPNEQYF.

V gene TRBV6-6 combines with J gene TRBJ1-4; TRBD1 might be the D (5 bases). The CDR3 extends over 12 amino acids. In germline, CDR1 is MNHNY, CDR2 SVGAGI (reference sequence). V dropped 8 bases and J dropped 8 bases, with 12 bases sitting between them. The CDR3 nucleotides read TGTGCCAGCGTGGGGGTCGGAGAAAAACTGTTTTTT. Protein: CASVGVGEKLFF.

The rearrangement uses TRBV20-1 and TRBJ1-6; D is possibly TRBD1 (5 bases). V was pared by 5 bases and J by 10 bases, with 9 bases between. This CDR3 contains 11 residues. Germline loops: CDR1 DFQATT, CDR2 SNEGSKA (reference sequence). CDR3 bases: TGCAGTGCTGGGGGGATATCACCCCTCCACTTT. Translation gives CSAGGISPLHF.

The rearrangement links TRBV5-1 to TRBJ2-1; 8 nucleotides match TRBD2. The J call may be wrong; the DNA end is better matched by TRBJ2-5. CDR1 and CDR2 from the germline V gene are SGHRS and YFSETQ. The CDR3 covers 15 residues. The CDR3 protein is CASSLYGTRGETQYF. DNA of the CDR3: TGCGCCAGCAGCTTATACGGGACTAGAGGAGAGACCCAGTACTTC.

This chain links TRBV7-2 with TRBJ1-6; weak D call: TRBD1 (5 bases). The ends were cut back, 1 base at V and 0 bases at J, with 7 bases in the middle. The CDR3 is made up of 16 amino acids. CDR1 SGHTA and CDR2 FQGNSA come from the germline V gene. The chain's CDR3 is CASSLDGGSYNSPLHF. The CDR3 DNA is TGTGCCAGCAGCTTAGACGGGGGCTCCTATAATTCACCCCTCCACTTT.

A few counts support this clonotype. The chain uses TRBV28 and TRBJ1-5; a weak D match, TRBD1 (5 bases). This CDR3 has 13 amino acids. Between the trimmed V and J ends, which lost 7 bases and 4 bases, there was a span of 11 bases. Germline CDR1 and CDR2: MDHEN and SYDVKM. The DNA of the CDR3 is TGTGCCAGCATCCGGGGCGTAAATCAGCCCCAGCATTTT. Protein product: CASIRGVNQPQHF.

As regards this clonotype: Mismatch with germline at one junction end may stem from a read error. The J gene is TRBJ2-4, the V gene TRBV3-1; TRBD1 matches 7 bases. The CDR3 contains 13 residues. Germline V gives CDR1 LGHDT, CDR2 YNNKEL (reference sequence). The CDR3 DNA is TGTGCCAGCAGCCAACCGGGACAGAACACTCAGTACTTC. It codes for CASSQPGQNTQYF.

The chain carries TRBV28 and TRBJ2-5; a possible D gene is TRBD1 (6 bases). The J call may be in error: the DNA end matches TRBJ2-7 better. The CDR3 is made up of 14 amino acids. In germline, CDR1 is MDHEN, CDR2 SYDVKM. CDR3: CASSFLDSRPEQYF. The CDR3 DNA reads as TGTGCCAGCAGTTTCCTGGACAGTCGACCCGAGCAGTACTTC.

This clonotype has only a few counts. The chain employs TRBV12-3 or TRBV12-4 and TRBJ2-1, with 9 bases that match TRBD1. This CDR3 has 13 amino acids. The trim removed 6 bases at V and 6 bases at J, leaving 3 bases unmatched. In nucleotides, the CDR3 is TGTGCCAGCAGCCCGACAGGGGGCAATGAGCAGTTCTTC. Translated: CASSPTGGNEQFF.

The chain employs TRBV6-6 and TRBJ2-1; 7 nucleotides align to TRBD1. The CDR3 spans 16 residues. In germline, CDR1 is MNHNY, CDR2 SVGAGI (reference sequence). The J segment lost 8 bases and the V segment lost 2 bases, leaving 12 bases of the junction unmatched. The CDR3 loop is CASSYPLGGPRYEQFF. As DNA, the CDR3 is TGTGCCAGCAGTTACCCTTTAGGGGGCCCCCGCTATGAGCAGTTCTTC.

This clonotype showed up just a few times. The V gene is TRBV5-6, the J gene TRBJ2-2; D unclear. The CDR3 is 14 amino acids. Trimming cost V 1 base and J 4 bases, with 8 bases left between them. From germline, CDR1 is SGHDT and CDR2 YYEEEE. DNA for the CDR3: TGTGCCAGCAGCTTGAGGGATGGCACCGGGGAGCTGTTTTTT. Translation: CASSLRDGTGELFF.

This clonotype was seen more than once but under ten times. The gene calls are TRBV7-2 and TRBJ1-4, with D perhaps TRBD1 (6 bases). Germline V gene sequence: CDR1 SGHTA, CDR2 FQGNSA. V shed 2 bases and J shed 6 bases, with 13 bases lying between them. This CDR3 region has 15 residues. The CDR3 here is CASSLRGQGYEKLFF. CDR3 sequence (DNA): TGTGCCAGCAGCTTACGAGGGCAGGGGTATGAAAAACTGTTTTTT.

A few counts support this clonotype. The CDR3 spells CSAREGEGGQPQHF. CDR3 coding DNA: TGCAGTGCTAGAGAGGGGGAGGGCGGTCAGCCCCAGCATTTT. The chain carries TRBV20-1 and TRBJ1-5, with D perhaps TRBD1 (5 bases). Looked up from germline, CDR1 is DFQATT and CDR2 is SNEGSKA (reference sequence). V was shortened by 0 bases and J by 6 bases, with 12 bases between the two germline ends. This CDR3 is 14 amino acids long.

This clonotype has just a few counts. One junction end disagrees with the germline gene, perhaps due to a read error. CDR3 amino acids: CASSYRPSNTGELVF. The CDR3 nucleotides read TGTGCCAGCAGTTACAGGCCCTCGAACACCGGGGAGCTGGTTTTT. The V call is TRBV6-5, the J call TRBJ2-2; possible D gene TRBD2, 5 bases. This CDR3 is built from 15 residues. CDR1 and CDR2 from the germline V gene are MNHEY and SVGAGI.

This clonotype was picked up a small number of times. The V call is TRBV4-3, the J call TRBJ2-5, with 7 bases fitting TRBD2. Germline V gene data show CDR1 as LGHNA and CDR2 as YSLEER. V shed 3 bases and J 5 bases; nucleotides not matched to a gene: 15. The CDR3 sequence is 17 residues long. CDR3 residues: CASSQSQNRGGSETQYF. DNA for the CDR3: TGCGCCAGCAGCCAGAGCCAAAACCGCGGGGGTTCGGAGACCCAGTACTTC.

Notes on this clonotype: Its ends do not fully match the called genes, so a read error is possible. The chain is built from TRBV28 and TRBJ1-6, with 7 positions matching TRBD1. The germline gives CDR1 MDHEN, CDR2 SYDVKM. This CDR3 region has 14 residues. The CDR3 DNA sequence: TGTGCCAGCAGATCGGGACAGAATAATTCACCCCTCCGCTTT. Translating gives CASRSGQNNSPLRF.

The table lists this clonotype with a few counts. The V call is TRBV12-5, the J call TRBJ1-4, with 7 positions matching TRBD1. The CDR3 totals 13 residues. Trimming removed 5 bases from V and 10 bases from J; junction bases left unmatched: 7. CDR1 and CDR2 (germline): LGHNT, FRNRAP. The chain's CDR3 is CASGPLTGAKLFF. The DNA of the CDR3 is TGTGCTAGTGGTCCGTTAACAGGGGCAAAACTGTTTTTT.

Points on this clonotype: Relative to the germline gene, one junction end is altered; a read error may explain this. This chain connects TRBV25-1 to TRBJ2-5; the D gene is possibly TRBD2 (6 bases). Germline CDR1 is MGHDK and CDR2 is SYGVNS. The CDR3 has 14 amino acids. CDR3: CAIPGTPRGETQYF. CDR3 sequence (DNA): TGCGCCATCCCCGGGACTCCGAGGGGAGAGACCCAGTACTTC.

Concerning this clonotype: A much more abundant neighbour one base away suggests this may be a read error. The gene calls are TRBV11-2 and TRBJ2-5; D is unresolved. The J call may be faulty, since TRBJ2-7 better matches the DNA end. The length of the CDR3 is 15 residues. Germline assignment: CDR1 SGHAT and CDR2 FQNNGV. The CDR3 loop reads CASSIVGQMPYEQYF. CDR3 bases: TGTGCCAGCAGCATAGTCGGGCAGATGCCCTACGAGCAGTACTTC.

V and J are TRBV7-9 and TRBJ1-5, with 8 bases fitting TRBD1. Trimming at V came to 5 bases and at J to 4 bases, leaving 4 bases not matched to a gene. Germline CDR1 reads SEHNR; CDR2 reads FQNEAQ (reference sequence). This CDR3 contains 14 residues. CDR3 amino acids: CASSPGQDNQPQHF. CDR3 sequence (DNA): TGTGCCAGCAGCCCGGGACAGGATAATCAGCCCCAGCATTTT.

This clonotype has just a few counts. This chain joins TRBV6-1 and TRBJ2-6; D is possibly TRBD2 (6 bases). V shed 4 bases and J shed 1 base, with 8 bases lying between them. This CDR3 is built from 15 residues. Per germline, CDR1 MNHNS and CDR2 SASEGT. CDR3 DNA: TGTGCCAGCAGTGGGAGGGCGTCTGGGGCCAACGTCCTGACTTTC. Amino acid sequence: CASSGRASGANVLTF.

V and J are TRBV6-5 and TRBJ1-1; TRBD1 might be the D (5 bases). This CDR3 has 16 residues. Germline V gene data show CDR1 as MNHEY and CDR2 as SVGAGI. Trimming took 8 bases from V and 0 from J, leaving 19 bases between them. CDR3 loop: CASWIGGRAMNTEAFF. The CDR3 coding sequence is TGTGCCAGCTGGATTGGGGGAAGGGCCATGAACACTGAAGCTTTCTTT.

This clonotype was detected only a few times. CDR3 DNA sequence: TGCGCCAGCAGCTTGGAAAGGTCGGGGGAAGCTTTCTTT. This gives the protein CASSLERSGEAFF. This sequence joins TRBV5-1 and TRBJ1-1, with D unclear. The CDR3 spans 13 residues. V was cut by 0 bases and J by 8 bases, with 11 bases left in between. Germline CDR1 reads SGHRS; CDR2 reads YFSETQ. Supplemented by reference TRBV5-1 and TRBJ1-1, the full variable domain reads KAGVTQTPRYLIKTRGQQVTLSCSPISGHRSVSWYQQTPGQGLQFLFEYFSETQRNKGNFPGRFSGRQFSNSRSEMNVSTLELGDSALYLCASSLERSGEAFFGQGTRLTVV.

J is TRBJ2-5 and V is TRBV7-2; 13 nucleotides line up with TRBD2. Germline CDR1 is SGHTA and CDR2 is FQGNSA. V was clipped by 1 base and J by 11 bases; unmatched bases: 4. This CDR3 contains 14 residues. The CDR3 region is CASSLGTSGGPQYF. The CDR3 DNA reads TGTGCCAGCAGCTTAGGGACTAGCGGGGGCCCGCAGTACTTC. Supplemented by reference TRBV7-2 and TRBJ2-5, the full variable domain reads GAGVSQSPSNKVTEKGKDVELRCDPISGHTALYWYRQSLGQGLEFLIYFQGNSAPDKSGLPSDRFSAERTGGSVSTLTIQRTQQEDSAVYLCASSLGTSGGPQYFGPGTRLLVL.

This clonotype has at least ten counts. The junction departs from the called germline gene at one end, perhaps through a read error. The chain employs TRBV12-3 or TRBV12-4 and TRBJ1-1; D not resolved. The CDR3 loop spans 12 amino acids. The CDR3, as DNA: TGCGCCAGCAGCCTTCTCAACACTGAAGCTTTCTTT. Its protein is CASSLLNTEAFF.

Many counts were recorded for this clonotype. The rearrangement uses TRBV5-1 and TRBJ2-1; D gene unclear. V lost 0 bases to trimming and J lost 7 bases, with 8 bases between them. This CDR3 comprises 13 residues. From germline, CDR1 is SGHRS and CDR2 YFSETQ. CDR3 sequence (DNA): TGCGCCAGCAGCTTGGGGGCCCGGAATGAGCAGTTCTTC. Translating it yields CASSLGARNEQFF.

This clonotype has a handful of counts. The V gene is TRBV20-1, the J gene TRBJ2-7; 9 nucleotides line up with TRBD2. The CDR3 is 17 residues long. Germline V lookup: CDR1 DFQATT, CDR2 SNEGSKA (reference sequence). The junction had 11 bases not matched to a gene; V was cut back by 2 bases and J by 0 bases. As DNA, the CDR3 is TGCAGTGCTAGAATTATAATAGCGGGGGACCCCTCCTACGAGCAGTACTTC. Its protein is CSARIIIAGDPSYEQYF.

In its sample, this clonotype was seen a few times. The chain uses TRBV29-1 and TRBJ1-1; D call uncertain. With 7 bases removed from V and 0 bases from J, the gap between germline ends came to 9 bases. The CDR3 runs to 12 residues. Germline V gene lookup returns CDR1 SQVTM and CDR2 ANQGSEA. The CDR3 loop reads CSGCDMNTEAFF. The CDR3 bases are TGCAGCGGATGCGATATGAACACTGAAGCTTTCTTT. Together with reference TRBV29-1 and TRBJ1-1, the CDR3 gives the full variable domain: SAVISQKPSRDICQRGTSLTIQCQVDSQVTMMFWYRQQPGQSLTLIATANQGSEATYESGFVIDKFPISRPNLTFSTLTVSNMSPEDSSIYLCSGCDMNTEAFFGQGTRLTVV.

CDR3 sequence reads: CASSQDRLAGGLSYNEQFF. In DNA form, the CDR3 reads TGCGCCAGCAGCCAAGATCGGCTAGCGGGGGGGCTGTCCTACAATGAGCAGTTCTTC. The chain employs TRBV4-1 and TRBJ2-1; TRBD2 matches 12 bases. The CDR3 has 19 residues. From germline, CDR1 is MGHRA and CDR2 YSYEKL. J gave up 1 base and V 0 bases, and 7 bases lay outside the gene matches.

This clonotype was detected a few times. CDR3 sequence (DNA): TGCGCCAGCAGCCAAGTGGCTAGCGGGACTGACACCGGGGAGCTGTTTTTT. It encodes CASSQVASGTDTGELFF. The rearrangement joins TRBV4-3 to TRBJ2-2; 9 nucleotides agree with TRBD2. CDR1 and CDR2 (germline): LGHNA, YSLEER. Trimming removed 1 base from V and 3 bases from J; junction bases left unmatched: 6. CDR3 length: 17 residues.